The 24 T cell receptor beta chains listed next were all sequenced from one sample in a study of blood T cell repertoires in COVID-19. Generated by immunoSEQ multiplex PCR, the TCRdb table keeps only in-frame clones and is missing some. The table shows 410,000 or so clones, with over 75% occurring only once. The material sequenced was peripheral blood. Receptors originate from a woman aged 40 to 50 with COVID-19, enrolled during active disease.

The chain links TRBV5-4 to TRBJ1-1; the match to TRBD1 covers 8 bases. CDR1 and CDR2 (germline): SGHNT, YYREEE (reference sequence). J lost 1 base, V lost 2 bases, and 7 bases had no gene match. This CDR3 has 16 amino acids. The CDR3 loop reads CASSLGQGKGNTEAFF. DNA of the CDR3: TGTGCCAGCAGCTTAGGACAGGGAAAGGGGAACACTGAAGCTTTCTTT.

CDR3: CASSVGVGGSYEQYF. CDR3 DNA: TGTGCCAGCAGCGTGGGAGTAGGCGGTTCCTACGAGCAGTACTTC. The J gene is TRBJ2-7, the V gene TRBV9; possible D gene TRBD2, 5 bases. Trimming shortened V by 2 bases and J by 1 base, and 13 bases separated the two germline ends. Germline V gene data show CDR1 as SGDLS and CDR2 as YYNGEE. The CDR3 totals 15 residues.

The V and J genes are TRBV5-1 and TRBJ2-5; 14 nucleotides match TRBD2. V was clipped by 5 bases and J by 13 bases; unmatched bases: 13. The CDR3 has 15 residues. Germline CDR1 is SGHRS and CDR2 is YFSETQ. This CDR3 reads CASRPTGTSGRQWYF. The CDR3 DNA reads TGCGCCAGCAGGCCAACCGGGACTAGCGGGAGACAGTGGTACTTC. The complete variable domain, with remaining parts taken from reference TRBV5-1 and TRBJ2-5, reads KAGVTQTPRYLIKTRGQQVTLSCSPISGHRSVSWYQQTPGQGLQFLFEYFSETQRNKGNFPGRFSGRQFSNSRSEMNVSTLELGDSALYLCASRPTGTSGRQWYFGPGTRLLVL.

The chain uses TRBV28 and TRBJ1-5, with D uncertain. The germline CDR1 and CDR2 sequences are MDHEN and SYDVKM. The V end was cut by 3 bases, the J end by 5 bases, with 14 bases between. This CDR3 comprises 15 residues. CDR3 sequence (DNA): TGTGCCAGCAGTTTGAGTATTAGGAGCGATCAGCCCCAGCATTTT. This sequence encodes CASSLSIRSDQPQHF.

V and J are TRBV19 and TRBJ1-2; D is unclear. The CDR3 runs 13 residues. The V and J ends lost 7 bases and 4 bases respectively, with 13 bases between them. Germline V lookup: CDR1 LNHDA, CDR2 SQIVND (reference sequence). CDR3 in DNA: TGTGCCAGTAAGAGGCCCCGGTCCTATGGCTACACCTTC. The encoded protein is CASKRPRSYGYTF.

This rearrangement joins TRBV6-2 or TRBV6-3 to TRBJ1-5; weak D call: TRBD1 (5 bases). Germline values: CDR1 MNHEY, CDR2 SVGEGT. Trimming shortened V by 2 bases and J by 4 bases, and 6 bases separated the two germline ends. CDR3 length: 13 amino acids. CDR3 region: CASSYDRNQPQHF. CDR3 nucleotides: TGTGCCAGCAGTTACGACAGAAATCAGCCCCAGCATTTT.

This clone was detected a few times. The V call is TRBV11-2, the J call TRBJ2-7; D is uncertain. With 0 bases removed from V and 0 bases from J, the gap between germline ends came to 9 bases. From germline, CDR1 is SGHAT and CDR2 FQNNGV. The CDR3 consists of 15 residues. In nucleotides, the CDR3 is TGTGCCAGCAGCTTAGATCTTAGGAGCTCCTACGAGCAGTACTTC. Its protein is CASSLDLRSSYEQYF. Complete variable domain (other parts from reference TRBV11-2 and TRBJ2-7): EAGVAQSPRYKIIEKRQSVAFWCNPISGHATLYWYQQILGQGPKLLIQFQNNGVVDDSQLPKDRFSAERLKGVDSTLKIQPAKLEDSAVYLCASSLDLRSSYEQYFGPGTRLTVT.

The V call is TRBV6-1, the J call TRBJ2-3; 7 bases fit TRBD2. The CDR3 runs to 16 residues. The germline gives CDR1 MNHNS, CDR2 SASEGT. V shed 2 bases and J 0 bases; nucleotides not matched to a gene: 5. This CDR3 reads CASSEILAASTDTQYF. The CDR3, as DNA: TGTGCCAGCAGTGAAATCCTAGCGGCTAGCACAGATACGCAGTATTTT.

The chain links TRBV6-5 to TRBJ2-1; D is perhaps TRBD1 (6 bases). Trimming removed 8 bases at V and 3 bases at J, with 11 bases between. Germline V gene sequence: CDR1 MNHEY, CDR2 SVGAGI. The CDR3 is made up of 13 amino acids. As DNA, the CDR3 is TGTGCCAGCTCGGACAGTAGCTACAATGAGCAGTTCTTC. Its translation: CASSDSSYNEQFF.

The chain has TRBV19 and TRBJ2-2, with unresolved D. Germline V gene data show CDR1 as LNHDA and CDR2 as SQIVND (reference sequence). The ends were cut back, 5 bases at V and 0 bases at J, with 10 bases in the middle. The CDR3 runs to 15 residues. The DNA of the CDR3 is TGTGCCAGTAGTCGTGGGCACCCGAACACCGGGGAGCTGTTTTTT. Residues: CASSRGHPNTGELFF. Based on the CDR3 plus reference TRBV19 and TRBJ2-2, the full variable domain is DGGITQSPKYLFRKEGQNVTLSCEQNLNHDAMYWYRQDPGQGLRLIYYSQIVNDFQKGDIAEGYSVSREKKESFPLTVTSAQKNPTAFYLCASSRGHPNTGELFFGEGSRLTVL.

J is TRBJ1-2 and V is TRBV19, with unresolved D. The CDR3 spans 13 residues. Trimming removed 3 bases at V and 4 bases at J, with 9 bases between. CDR1 is LNHDA and CDR2 is SQIVND in the germline V gene (reference sequence). The CDR3 DNA reads as TGTGCCAGTAGTATGGCGGCCTTCTATGGCTACACCTTC. Its protein product is CASSMAAFYGYTF.

This clone showed up just once. CDR3 bases: TGTGCCAGCAGCGAACGGACGGGAGGGCAGACGACCCAGTACTTC. This gives the protein CASSERTGGQTTQYF. This chain joins TRBV9 and TRBJ2-5; 8 positions match TRBD2. V shed 3 bases, J shed 7 bases, and the junction held 11 bases outside the gene matches. The CDR3 consists of 15 residues. The germline gives CDR1 SGDLS, CDR2 YYNGEE.

Only one count was recorded for this clone. The rearrangement uses TRBV28 and TRBJ2-7, with TRBD2 as a possible D gene (6 bases). V was shortened by 6 bases and J by 0 bases, with 12 bases between the two germline ends. Germline CDR1 MDHEN, CDR2 SYDVKM. The CDR3 runs 14 residues. CDR3 DNA sequence: TGTGCCAGCAGACTAGCTCTAAGCTCCTACGAGCAGTACTTC. It specifies CASRLALSSYEQYF.

The chain links TRBV5-8 to TRBJ1-6; tentative D call: TRBD1 (5 bases). This CDR3 region has 14 residues. Germline values: CDR1 SGHTS, CDR2 YDEGEE. V lost 4 bases and J 10 bases, leaving 15 bases between the germline ends. The CDR3 DNA sequence: TGTGCCAGCAGCATTCGACAGAAAGGCTCACCCCTCCACTTT. Residues: CASSIRQKGSPLHF.

This clone was recorded once. J is TRBJ1-5 and V is TRBV6-6; weak D call: TRBD1 (6 bases). Deletions cut 6 bases from V and 0 bases from J, with 12 bases between. This CDR3 is 15 amino acids long. Germline assignment: CDR1 MNHNY and CDR2 SVGAGI (reference sequence). The CDR3 here is CASSGQPSSNQPQHF. As DNA, the CDR3 is TGTGCCAGCAGCGGACAGCCCTCTAGCAATCAGCCCCAGCATTTT.

The count of this clone is one. J is TRBJ2-2 and V is TRBV5-4; tentative D call: TRBD2 (7 bases). V was shortened by 5 bases and J by 7 bases, with 24 bases between the two germline ends. This CDR3 is built from 17 residues. CDR1 and CDR2 (germline): SGHNT, YYREEE (reference sequence). For the CDR3, the DNA is TGTGCCAGCAGTCGGTCGTTTCCCGGGGGGCAGGGCGGGGAGCTGTTTTTT. This codes for CASSRSFPGGQGGELFF.

The chain carries TRBV5-1 and TRBJ2-5; 11 nucleotides line up with TRBD2. The germline V gene has CDR1 SGHRS and CDR2 YFSETQ. The CDR3 totals 15 residues. V shed 3 bases, J shed 5 bases, and the junction held 6 bases outside the gene matches. DNA of the CDR3: TGCGCCAGCAGCTCGAAGACTAGCGGGAAGGAGACCCAGTACTTC. This sequence encodes CASSSKTSGKETQYF.

The V and J genes are TRBV19 and TRBJ2-2, with 14 nucleotides matching TRBD2. Germline lookup yields CDR1 LNHDA and CDR2 SQIVND (reference sequence). The CDR3 is 18 residues long. Trimming removed 3 bases from V and 2 bases from J; junction bases left unmatched: 5. The CDR3 bases are TGTGCCAGTAGTATGTCGGGACTAGCGGGGGCCAACACCGGGGAGCTGTTTTTT. Translation gives CASSMSGLAGANTGELFF.

J is TRBJ1-1 and V is TRBV19, with 7 bases matching TRBD1. V lost 5 bases, J lost 8 bases, and 8 bases stayed unmatched. The CDR3 runs to 13 residues. CDR1 and CDR2 from the germline V gene are LNHDA and SQIVND (reference sequence). Written as DNA, the CDR3 is TGTGCCAGTAGTCCCGAAGACAGGGAAGAAGCTTTCTTT. It yields the protein CASSPEDREEAFF.

In nucleotides, the CDR3 is TGTGCCAGCGGCCCTTCTGGCTACACCTTC. Amino acids: CASGPSGYTF. V and J are TRBV28 and TRBJ1-2; D is undetermined. This CDR3 has 10 residues. Germline values: CDR1 MDHEN, CDR2 SYDVKM. V lost 8 bases, J lost 7 bases, and 8 bases lay in between.

A single count supports this clone. This chain uses TRBV30 with TRBJ2-1; 9 positions agree with TRBD2. This CDR3 contains 15 residues. J was trimmed by 2 bases and V by 3 bases; bases with no gene match: 5. Germline V lookup: CDR1 GTSNPN, CDR2 SVGIG (reference sequence). The CDR3 protein is CAWRETSGTYNEQFF. The CDR3 DNA sequence: TGTGCCTGGAGAGAGACTAGCGGCACCTACAATGAGCAGTTCTTC.

J is TRBJ2-7 and V is TRBV10-3; D unclear. The CDR3 contains 13 residues. From germline, CDR1 is ENHRY and CDR2 SYGVKD. The V and J ends lost 5 bases and 2 bases respectively, with 10 bases between them. CDR3 nucleotides: TGTGCCATCAGTAACACAGTACCCTACGAGCAGTACTTC. Residues: CAISNTVPYEQYF.

CDR3 DNA: TGCAGCGTTGTAGGGGGCCTAAGGGACACTGAAGCTTTCTTT. Translation gives CSVVGGLRDTEAFF. The V and J genes are TRBV29-1 and TRBJ1-1; 7 nucleotides match TRBD1. Germline CDR1 is SQVTM and CDR2 is ANQGSEA. The J segment lost 3 bases and the V segment lost 4 bases, leaving 8 bases of the junction unmatched. This CDR3 comprises 14 residues.

This rearrangement joins TRBV3-1 (or the pseudogene TRBV3-2) to TRBJ1-3; 7 bases line up with TRBD1. Germline loops: CDR1 LGHDT, CDR2 YNNKEL (reference sequence). Trimming removed 4 bases from V and 10 bases from J; junction bases left unmatched: 7. This CDR3 contains 13 residues. The CDR3 bases are TGTGCCAGCAGCCGGCGACAGGGCCCAACCATATATTTT. Translation gives CASSRRQGPTIYF.